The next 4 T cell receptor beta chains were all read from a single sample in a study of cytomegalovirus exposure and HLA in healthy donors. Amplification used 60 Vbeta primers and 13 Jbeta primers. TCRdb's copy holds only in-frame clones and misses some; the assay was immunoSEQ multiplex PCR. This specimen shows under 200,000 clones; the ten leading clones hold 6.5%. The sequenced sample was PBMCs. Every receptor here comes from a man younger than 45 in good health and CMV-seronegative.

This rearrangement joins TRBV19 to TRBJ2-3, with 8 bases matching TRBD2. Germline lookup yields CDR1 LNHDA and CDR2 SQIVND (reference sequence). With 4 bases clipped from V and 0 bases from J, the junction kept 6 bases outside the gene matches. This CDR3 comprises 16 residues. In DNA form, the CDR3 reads TGTGCCAGTAGTAGAGCCGGGGGGGCCAGCACAGATACGCAGTATTTT. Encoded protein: CASSRAGGASTDTQYF.

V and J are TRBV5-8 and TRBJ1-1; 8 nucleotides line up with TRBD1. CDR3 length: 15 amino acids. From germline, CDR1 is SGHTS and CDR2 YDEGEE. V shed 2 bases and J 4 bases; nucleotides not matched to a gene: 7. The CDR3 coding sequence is TGTGCCAGCAGCTTTTTCCGTGACAGGGGCACTGAAGCTTTCTTT. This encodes CASSFFRDRGTEAFF.

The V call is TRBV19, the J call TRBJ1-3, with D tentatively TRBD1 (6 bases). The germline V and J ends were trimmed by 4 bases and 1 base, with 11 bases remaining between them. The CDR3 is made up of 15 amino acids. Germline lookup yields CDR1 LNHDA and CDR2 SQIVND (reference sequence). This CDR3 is CASSTGQSSGNTIYF. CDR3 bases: TGTGCCAGTAGTACAGGACAGTCGTCTGGAAACACCATATATTTT.

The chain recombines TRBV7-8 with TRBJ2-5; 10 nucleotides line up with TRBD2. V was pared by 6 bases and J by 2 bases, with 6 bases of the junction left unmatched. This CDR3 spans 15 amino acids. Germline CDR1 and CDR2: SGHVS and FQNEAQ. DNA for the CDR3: TGTGCCAGCAGTGTAGCGGGGGGCCAACAAGAGACCCAGTACTTC. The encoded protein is CASSVAGGQQETQYF. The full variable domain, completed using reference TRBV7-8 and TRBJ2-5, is GAGVSQSPRYKVAKRGQDVALRCDPISGHVSLFWYQQALGQGPEFLTYFQNEAQLDKSGLPSDRFFAERPEGSVSTLKIQRTQQEDSAVYLCASSVAGGQQETQYFGPGTRLLVL.